This T cell receptor (beta chain) stems from a study of blood T cells in healthy people across ages. V was trimmed by 5 bases and J by 7 bases, leaving 15 bases between them. This CDR3 is 15 amino acids long. Germline CDR1 is LGHNA and CDR2 is YNFKEQ. The use of a sample-barcoded 5' primer and a J-beta primer mix characterized a second PCR of about 6 to 12 cycles. TCRdb re-derived calls from the 5' RACE reads in MiXCR, one entry per CDR3 protein. The repertoire holds around 620,000 distinct CDR3 sequences, with roughly 28% as singletons. The clonotype was recovered from a woman aged 70-85 years in good health. The material sequenced was blood. This sequence joins TRBV4-2 and TRBJ1-6, with a possible D match to TRBD1 (5 bases). For the CDR3, the DNA is TGTGCCAGCAGCGACCCGACAGCTGGGAATTCACCCCTCCACTTT. Protein product: CASSDPTAGNSPLHF.